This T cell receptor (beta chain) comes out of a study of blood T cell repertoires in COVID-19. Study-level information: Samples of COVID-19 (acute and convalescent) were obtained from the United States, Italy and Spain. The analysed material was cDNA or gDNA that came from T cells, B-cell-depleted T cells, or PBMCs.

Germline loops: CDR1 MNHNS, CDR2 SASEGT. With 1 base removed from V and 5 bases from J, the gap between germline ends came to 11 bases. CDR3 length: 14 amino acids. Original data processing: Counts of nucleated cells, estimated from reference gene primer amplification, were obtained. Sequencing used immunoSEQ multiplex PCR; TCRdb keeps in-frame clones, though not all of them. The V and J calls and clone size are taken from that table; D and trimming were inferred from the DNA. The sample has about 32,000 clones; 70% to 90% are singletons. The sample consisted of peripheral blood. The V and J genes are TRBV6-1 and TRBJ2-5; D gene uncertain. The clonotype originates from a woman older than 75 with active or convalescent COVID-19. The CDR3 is CASSEGWSRETQYF. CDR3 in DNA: TGTGCCAGCAGTGAAGGATGGTCCCGGGAGACCCAGTACTTC.